This TCR beta chain is from a study of T cell responses to AZD1222 COVID-19 vaccine. Study summary: It was second doses at about 4 or about 12 weeks that were pooled. Study results and limitations: Clonal diversity was possibly underestimated; the donors were predominantly white British and more often female. With two AZD1222 doses given, Spike-specific TCR breadth and depth both rose.

This CDR3 is 15 amino acids long. Per the germline V gene, CDR1 is MNHEY and CDR2 is SVGAGI. V was clipped by 2 bases and J by 7 bases, with 14 bases between them. With respect to this clone: Its cognate antigen is unknown.

Here immunoSEQ multiplex PCR was the method, and the copy in TCRdb shows in-frame clones only, minus some. Of under 200,000 clones listed, 90% to 95% were seen once; the top ten hold 7.5% to 10%. This clonotype was obtained from an adult in good health. This material consisted of peripheral blood, taken on day 0 of AZD1222 vaccination. The gene calls are TRBV6-5 and TRBJ1-4; D may be TRBD1 (6 bases). CDR3 DNA: TGTGCCAGCAGTTACGACAACAGGGACCCTGAAAAACTGTTTTTT. Its protein product is CASSYDNRDPEKLFF.